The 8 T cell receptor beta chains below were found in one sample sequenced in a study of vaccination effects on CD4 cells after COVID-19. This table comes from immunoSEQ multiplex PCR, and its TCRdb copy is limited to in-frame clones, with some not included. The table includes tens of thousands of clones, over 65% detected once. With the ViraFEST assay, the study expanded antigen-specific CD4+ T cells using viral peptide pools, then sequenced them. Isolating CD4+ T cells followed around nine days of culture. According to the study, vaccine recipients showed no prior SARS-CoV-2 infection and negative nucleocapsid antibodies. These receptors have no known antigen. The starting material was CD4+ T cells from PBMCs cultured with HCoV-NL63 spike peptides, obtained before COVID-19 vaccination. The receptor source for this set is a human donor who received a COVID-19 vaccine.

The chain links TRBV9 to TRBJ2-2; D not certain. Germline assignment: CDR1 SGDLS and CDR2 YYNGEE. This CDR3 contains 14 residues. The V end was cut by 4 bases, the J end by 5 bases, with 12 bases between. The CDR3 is CASSPNVETGELFF. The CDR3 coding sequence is TGTGCCAGCAGCCCCAACGTTGAGACCGGGGAGCTGTTTTTT.

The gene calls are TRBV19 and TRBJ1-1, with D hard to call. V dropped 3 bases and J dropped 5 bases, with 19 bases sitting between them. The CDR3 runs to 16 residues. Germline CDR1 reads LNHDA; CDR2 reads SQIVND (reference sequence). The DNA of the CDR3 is TGTGCCAGTAGTATCGACGATGCCCTTTGGCGGACTGAAGCTTTCTTT. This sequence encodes CASSIDDALWRTEAFF.

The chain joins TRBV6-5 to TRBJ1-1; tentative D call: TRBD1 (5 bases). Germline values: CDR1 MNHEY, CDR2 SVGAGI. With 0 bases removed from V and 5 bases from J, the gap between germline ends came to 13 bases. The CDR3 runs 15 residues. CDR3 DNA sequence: TGTGCCAGCAGTTACTCCGGGCAGGGTCAGACTGAAGCTTTCTTT. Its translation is CASSYSGQGQTEAFF.

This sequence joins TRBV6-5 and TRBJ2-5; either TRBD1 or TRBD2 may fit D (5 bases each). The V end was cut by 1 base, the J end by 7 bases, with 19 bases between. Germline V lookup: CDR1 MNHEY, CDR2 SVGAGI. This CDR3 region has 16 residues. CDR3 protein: CASSYFRDREWGTQYF. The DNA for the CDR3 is TGTGCCAGCAGTTACTTCCGGGACCGCGAATGGGGGACCCAGTACTTC.

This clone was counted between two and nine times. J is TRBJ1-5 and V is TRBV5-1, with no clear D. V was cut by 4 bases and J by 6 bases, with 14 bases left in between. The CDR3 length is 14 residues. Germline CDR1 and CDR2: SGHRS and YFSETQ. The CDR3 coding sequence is TGCGCCAGCAGCCGATCCCCGGAGGGTCAGCCCCAGCATTTT. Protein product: CASSRSPEGQPQHF.

The DNA for the CDR3 is TGTGCCAGCACACATATAGGACAGAGCTCCTACAATGAGCAGTTCTTC. This encodes CASTHIGQSSYNEQFF. The genes are TRBV2 and TRBJ2-1; a weak D match, TRBD1 (6 bases). Germline CDR1 and CDR2: SNHLY and FYNNEI. The germline V and J ends were trimmed by 7 bases and 0 bases, with 16 bases remaining between them. The CDR3 has 16 residues.

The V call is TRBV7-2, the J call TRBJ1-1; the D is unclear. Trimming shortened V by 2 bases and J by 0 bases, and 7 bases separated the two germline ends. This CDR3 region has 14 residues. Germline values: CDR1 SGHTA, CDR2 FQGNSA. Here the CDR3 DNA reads TGTGCCAGCAGCTTATCCCAATTGAACACTGAAGCTTTCTTT. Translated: CASSLSQLNTEAFF.

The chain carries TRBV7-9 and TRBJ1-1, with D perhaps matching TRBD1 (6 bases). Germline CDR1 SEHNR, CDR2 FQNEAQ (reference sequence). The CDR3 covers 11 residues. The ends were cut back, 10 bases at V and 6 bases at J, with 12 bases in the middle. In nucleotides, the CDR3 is TGTGCCATCCTCGGACAGTCTGAAGCTTTCTTT. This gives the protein CAILGQSEAFF. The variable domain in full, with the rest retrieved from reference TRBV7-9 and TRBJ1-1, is DTGVSQNPRHKITKRGQNVTFRCDPISEHNRLYWYRQTLGQGPEFLTYFQNEAQLEKSRLLSDRFSAERPKGSFSTLEIQRTEQGDSAMYLCAILGQSEAFFGQGTRLTVV.